The source of this TCR beta chain is a study of cytomegalovirus exposure and HLA in healthy donors. The germline V gene encodes CDR1 MNHEY and CDR2 SMNVEV (reference sequence). This CDR3 has 16 residues. V was pared by 0 bases and J by 2 bases, with 12 bases between. Whole-study results and caveats: In a later analysis, CMV-associated beta chains were mostly HLA-associated, it appeared. TCR beta V- and J-gene trimming was later associated with a missense DCLRE1C variant. Based on reports, TCR beta sequences accurately predicted HLA-A and HLA-B alleles for most subjects.

A remark on this clone: Antigen unknown.

PCR was performed using 60 Vbeta and 13 Jbeta primers. Data came from immunoSEQ multiplex PCR; TCRdb stores just in-frame clones and leaves some out. The data hold 200,000 or so clones, with roughly 90% observed a single time. The receptor was derived from a girl in the first two years of life in good health and CMV-seronegative. The J gene is TRBJ2-3, the V gene TRBV27; TRBD1 is a possible D gene (5 bases). Sequences were obtained from PBMCs. This CDR3 is CASSLSAGQFTDTQYF. The CDR3 coding sequence is TGTGCCAGCAGTTTATCGGCAGGGCAGTTCACAGATACGCAGTATTTT.